This TCR beta chain originates from a study of blood T cell repertoires in COVID-19. Turning to the study itself: Some COVID-19 samples were acute and others convalescent; all came from the United States, Italy and Spain.

As processed by the authors: Reference gene primer amplification yielded estimated nucleated cell counts. Sequenced by immunoSEQ multiplex PCR; TCRdb stores in-frame clones only, minus some. V, J and clone size derive from that table, while D and trimming were established from the DNA sequence. The sample has approximately 15,000 clones, about 93% seen once. This clone was picked up one time. The source is a man aged 60-69 years with active COVID-19. The source material was peripheral blood.

The CDR3 spells CASSLAGGVNEQFF. CDR3 nucleotides: TGTGCCAGCAGCTTAGCCGGGGGGGTCAATGAGCAGTTCTTC. The chain couples TRBV7-2 to TRBJ2-1; 8 bases agree with TRBD2. The CDR3 length is 14 residues. Germline V lookup: CDR1 SGHTA, CDR2 FQGNSA. With V trimmed by 0 bases and J by 6 bases, 1 base remained unmatched.